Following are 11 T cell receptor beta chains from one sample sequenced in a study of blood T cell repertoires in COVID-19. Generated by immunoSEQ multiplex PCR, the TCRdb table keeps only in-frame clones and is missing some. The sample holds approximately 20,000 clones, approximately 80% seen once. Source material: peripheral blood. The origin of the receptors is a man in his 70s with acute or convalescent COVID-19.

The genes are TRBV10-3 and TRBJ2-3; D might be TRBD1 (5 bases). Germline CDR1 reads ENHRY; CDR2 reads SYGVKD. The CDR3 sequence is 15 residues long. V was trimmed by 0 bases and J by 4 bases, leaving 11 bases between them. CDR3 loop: CAISESKGPPDTQYF. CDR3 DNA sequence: TGTGCCATCAGTGAGTCAAAGGGGCCGCCAGATACGCAGTATTTT.

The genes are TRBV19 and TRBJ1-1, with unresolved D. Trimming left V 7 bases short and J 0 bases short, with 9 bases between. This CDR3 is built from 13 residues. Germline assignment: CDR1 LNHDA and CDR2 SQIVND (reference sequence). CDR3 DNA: TGTGCCAGTATTGGGGAGCTGAACACTGAAGCTTTCTTT. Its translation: CASIGELNTEAFF.

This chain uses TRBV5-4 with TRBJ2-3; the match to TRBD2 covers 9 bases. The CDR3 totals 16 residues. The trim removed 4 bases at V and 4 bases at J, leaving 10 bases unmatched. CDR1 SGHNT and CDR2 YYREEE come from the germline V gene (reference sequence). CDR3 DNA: TGTGCCAGCAGCCCCCCCGGCGGGGGGGGGCCAGATACGCAGTATTTT. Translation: CASSPPGGGGPDTQYF. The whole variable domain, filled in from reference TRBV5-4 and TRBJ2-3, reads ETGVTQSPTHLIKTRGQQVTLRCSSQSGHNTVSWYQQALGQGPQFIFQYYREEENGRGNFPPRFSGLQFPNYSSELNVNALELDDSALYLCASSPPGGGGPDTQYFGPGTRLTVL.

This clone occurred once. Here the CDR3 DNA reads TGTGCCAGCAGCGTAGAACAGGACCTCAGTACGCAGTATTTT. Encoded protein: CASSVEQDLSTQYF. J is TRBJ2-3 and V is TRBV9, with D possibly being TRBD1 (5 bases). V lost 0 bases, J lost 8 bases, and 13 bases lay in between. CDR3 size: 14 residues. The germline V gene encodes CDR1 SGDLS and CDR2 YYNGEE.

CDR3 loop: CAWSVPGGGSIKQYF. The CDR3 nucleotides read TGTGCCTGGAGTGTACCTGGAGGCGGGTCTATTAAGCAGTACTTC. The chain links TRBV30 to TRBJ2-7; weak D call: TRBD2 (5 bases). V dropped 0 bases and J dropped 8 bases, with 20 bases sitting between them. The CDR3 extends over 15 amino acids. CDR1 GTSNPN and CDR2 SVGIG come from the germline V gene (reference sequence).

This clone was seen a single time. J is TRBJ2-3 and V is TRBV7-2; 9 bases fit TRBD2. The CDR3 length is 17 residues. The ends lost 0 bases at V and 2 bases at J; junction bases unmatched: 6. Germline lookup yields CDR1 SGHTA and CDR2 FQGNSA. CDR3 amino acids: CASSLALAGHSTDTQYF. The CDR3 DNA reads TGTGCCAGCAGCTTAGCCCTAGCGGGACATTCCACAGATACGCAGTATTTT.

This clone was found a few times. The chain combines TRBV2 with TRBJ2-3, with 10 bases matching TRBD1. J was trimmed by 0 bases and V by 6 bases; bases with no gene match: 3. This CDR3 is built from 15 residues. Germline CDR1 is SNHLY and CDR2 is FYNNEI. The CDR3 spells CASSPDRGSTDTQYF. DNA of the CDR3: TGTGCCAGCAGCCCGGACAGGGGGAGCACAGATACGCAGTATTTT. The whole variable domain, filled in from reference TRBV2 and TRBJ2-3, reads EPEVTQTPSHQVTQMGQEVILRCVPISNHLYFYWYRQILGQKVEFLVSFYNNEISEKSEIFDDQFSVERPDGSNFTLKIRSTKLEDSAMYFCASSPDRGSTDTQYFGPGTRLTVL.

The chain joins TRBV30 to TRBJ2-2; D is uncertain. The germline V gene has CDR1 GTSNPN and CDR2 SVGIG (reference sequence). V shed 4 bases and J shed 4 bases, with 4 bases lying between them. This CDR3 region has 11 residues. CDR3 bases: TGTGCCTGGAAAGCCACCGGGGAGCTGTTTTTT. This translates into CAWKATGELFF. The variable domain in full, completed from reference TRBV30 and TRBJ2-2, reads SQTIHQWPATLVQPVGSPLSLECTVEGTSNPNLYWYRQAAGRGLQLLFYSVGIGQISSEVPQNLSASRPQDRQFILSSKKLLLSDSGFYLCAWKATGELFFGEGSRLTVL.

The CDR3 reads CASSRDRDNQPQHF. The DNA of the CDR3 is TGTGCCAGCAGCCGAGACAGGGACAATCAGCCCCAGCATTTT. This rearrangement joins TRBV6-2 or TRBV6-3 to TRBJ1-5; 7 bases align to TRBD1. V shed 6 bases, J shed 3 bases, and the junction held 5 bases outside the gene matches. The CDR3 runs to 14 residues. CDR1 is MNHEY and CDR2 is SVGEGT in the germline V gene.

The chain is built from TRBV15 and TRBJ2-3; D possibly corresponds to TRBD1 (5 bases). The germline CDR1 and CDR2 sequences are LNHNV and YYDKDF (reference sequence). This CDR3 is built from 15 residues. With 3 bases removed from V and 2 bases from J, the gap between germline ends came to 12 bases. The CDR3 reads CATSRDKTDTDTQYF. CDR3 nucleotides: TGTGCCACCAGCAGGGATAAGACAGACACAGATACGCAGTATTTT.

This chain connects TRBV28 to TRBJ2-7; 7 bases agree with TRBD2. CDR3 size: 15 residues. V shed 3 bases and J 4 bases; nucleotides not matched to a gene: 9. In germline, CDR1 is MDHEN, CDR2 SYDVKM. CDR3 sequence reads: CASSLWRNGRYEQYF. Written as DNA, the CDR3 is TGTGCCAGCAGTTTGTGGAGGAACGGGAGGTACGAGCAGTACTTC.